This T cell receptor (beta chain) was captured by sequencing in a study of blood T cells in healthy people across ages. For the second PCR, which ran for 7 to 11 cycles, a sample-barcoded 5' primer and a J-beta primer mix were used. Each CDR3 protein is one row after TCRdb ran MiXCR on the 5' RACE reads. This sample yields more than 500,000 distinct CDR3 sequences, of which 25% to 30% are seen a single time; roughly 18% belongs to the top ten. CDR3 size: 14 residues. Trimming pared 2 bases from V and 7 bases from J, leaving 12 bases between. The germline gives CDR1 SGHTA, CDR2 FQGNSA. On this clonotype: Its antigen is currently unknown.

Overall study findings and caveats: While age rose, TCR beta diversity per million T cells dropped in a roughly linear way.

The sequenced sample consisted of blood. This sequence was found in a woman in her 70s in good health. The rearrangement joins TRBV7-2 to TRBJ1-5; unclear D gene. CDR3 bases: TGTGCCAGCAGCTTAAGCGCTTTGGGACAGCCCCAGCATTTT. Encoded protein: CASSLSALGQPQHF.